Sequencing of this TCR beta chain was carried out in a study of blood T cell repertoires in COVID-19. Using immunoSEQ multiplex PCR, the repertoire was profiled, and TCRdb retains in-frame clones only, with some absent. Among tens of thousands of clones listed, about 81% were seen once. The sequence was obtained from an elderly man with acute or convalescent COVID-19. Sequencing used peripheral blood.

CDR3 in amino acids: CSVGDRGFGYTF. As DNA, the CDR3 is TGCAGCGTTGGGGATAGAGGGTTTGGCTACACCTTC. V gene TRBV29-1 combines with J gene TRBJ1-2; no firm D call. The germline V gene has CDR1 SQVTM and CDR2 ANQGSEA. The germline V and J ends were trimmed by 4 bases and 7 bases, with 13 bases remaining between them. The CDR3 totals 12 residues.